Each of the 3 T cell receptor beta chains below was sequenced from the same sample in a study of blood T cell repertoires in COVID-19. Libraries were prepared by immunoSEQ multiplex PCR; TCRdb keeps only in-frame clonotypes and omits some of them. The repertoire has some 200,000 clones, roughly 88% of them found once; the top ten carry under 1.5%. The specimen was peripheral blood. The receptors come from a middle-aged woman who had recovered from COVID-19.

This clone was seen a few times. The chain uses TRBV30 and TRBJ2-7; no clear D gene. V shed 1 base and J shed 6 bases, with 13 bases lying between them. Germline CDR1 reads GTSNPN; CDR2 reads SVGIG (reference sequence). This CDR3 is built from 13 residues. The CDR3 nucleotides are TGTGCCTGGAGTGGCCGCGGTGCTCTCGAGCAGTACTTC. As protein: CAWSGRGALEQYF.

The rearrangement links TRBV19 to TRBJ1-2; TRBD1 matches at 7 bases. With 3 bases clipped from V and 8 bases from J, the junction kept 9 bases outside the gene matches. The CDR3 is 14 amino acids. CDR1 and CDR2 (germline): LNHDA, SQIVND (reference sequence). CDR3 DNA: TGTGCCAGTAGTATTCCGGGACAGTATGAGGGCTACACCTTC. This sequence encodes CASSIPGQYEGYTF.

This clone was recorded once. The J gene is TRBJ2-1, the V gene TRBV7-2; 10 bases map to TRBD1. Germline assignment: CDR1 SGHTA and CDR2 FQGNSA. CDR3 length: 16 amino acids. J gave up 7 bases and V 0 bases, and 6 bases lay outside the gene matches. The CDR3, as DNA: TGTGCCAGCAGCTTAGCGCGGGGACAGGGGCGGAATGAGCAGTTCTTC. As protein: CASSLARGQGRNEQFF. The complete variable domain, with remaining parts taken from reference TRBV7-2 and TRBJ2-1, reads GAGVSQSPSNKVTEKGKDVELRCDPISGHTALYWYRQSLGQGLEFLIYFQGNSAPDKSGLPSDRFSAERTGGSVSTLTIQRTQQEDSAVYLCASSLARGQGRNEQFFGPGTRLTVL.